This T cell receptor beta chain was sequenced during a study of T cell changes during pregnancy in multiple sclerosis. Profiling relied on immunoSEQ multiplex PCR, and the TCRdb table lists in-frame clones only, not all of them. In the table there are tens of thousands of clones, around 90% of which are singletons. Germline assignment: CDR1 MNHEY and CDR2 SVGAGI. This CDR3 spans 16 amino acids. After removal of 2 bases from V and 5 bases from J, the junction contained 9 bases not matched to a gene. Specimen: peripheral blood, collected before pregnancy. This chain connects TRBV6-5 to TRBJ1-1; 9 bases are a match to TRBD1. This TCR derives from a female donor with multiple sclerosis, enrolled in a pregnancy study. The CDR3 reads CASSYTGTGWGTEAFF. The CDR3 DNA sequence: TGTGCCAGCAGTTACACCGGGACAGGGTGGGGGACTGAAGCTTTCTTT.